This TCR beta chain stems from a study of T cells in Graves' hyperthyroidism and ophthalmopathy. At the level of the study: Pretreatment peripheral blood was obtained at initial diagnosis.

The investigators amplified TCR beta CDR3 regions from RNA transcripts. First-round RT-PCR targeting the TCR CDR3 was performed with the HTBI primer set. TCRdb reprocessed the multiplex PCR reads via MiXCR and lists one record per CDR3 protein. The table lists about 840,000 distinct CDR3 sequences, around 39% of them singletons, with over 8% in the top ten. The CDR3 has 15 amino acids. The V gene's germline CDR1 is WSHSY and CDR2 SAAADI. Trimming cost V 6 bases and J 5 bases, with 19 bases left between them. The study, taken as a whole, reports: Most clonotypes that expanded in the thyroid above 0.001 also showed up in blood.

In its sample, this clonotype was seen once. Its target is unknown. Sample: blood. The rearrangement joins TRBV10-2 to TRBJ1-2; D is possibly TRBD1 (6 bases). This clonotype was sampled from a young man with Graves' hyperthyroidism. The CDR3 loop is CASRPDSGNLYGYTF. Written as DNA, the CDR3 is TGCGCCAGCAGACCGGACAGCGGGAACCTATATGGCTACACCTTC.